A selection of T cell receptor beta chains follows, all from one sample in a study of T-cell reconstitution after alpha-beta-depleted transplantation in children. TCRdb re-analysed the PCR reads in MiXCR, keeping a single row per CDR3 protein. This sample has 200,000 to 250,000 distinct CDR3 sequences; roughly 8.2% occur once, and the top ten carry roughly 5.8%. The sequenced sample was PBMCs, mostly from graft donor cells, obtained 180 days after TCRalphabeta/CD19-depleted stem cell transplant. These receptors were taken from a male patient aged 10 to 17 who had a stem cell transplant for acute lymphoblastic leukemia, so the T cells may come from the graft donor. The CDR3 runs from the conserved cysteine through the conserved F or W. D genes are given only for firm matches. Size values are once, few and many counts, or a class for expanded clones, and some rows have none.

V,size,J,D,CDR3,DNA
TRBV20-1,many,TRBJ2-3,TRBD1,CSARTGADTQYF,TGCAGTGCCCGGACAGGGGCAGATACGCAGTATTTT
TRBV28,.,TRBJ1-5,.,CASRQGGGNQPQHF,TGTGCCAGCAGACAGGGTGGGGGCAATCAGCCCCAGCATTTT
TRBV20-1,few,TRBJ1-2,TRBD1,CSADRTGGYGYTF,TGCAGTGCTGACCGGACAGGGGGCTATGGCTACACCTTC
TRBV18,many,TRBJ2-7,.,CASSPQAYEQYF,TGTGCCAGCTCACCACAGGCTTACGAGCAGTACTTC
TRBV29-1,many,TRBJ1-1,TRBD1,CSVGQGFTEAFF,TGCAGCGTTGGACAGGGATTCACTGAAGCTTTCTTT
TRBV27,few,TRBJ1-3,.,CASSRHSGNTIYF,TGTGCCAGCAGTCGCCACTCTGGAAACACCATATATTTT
TRBV19,many,TRBJ2-3,.,CASSSISGAVTDTQYF,TGTGCCAGTAGTTCAATTAGCGGAGCCGTCACAGATACGCAGTATTTT
TRBV6-5,many,TRBJ2-5,TRBD2,CASSYFQNPYGLAGGTQYF,TGTGCCAGCAGTTACTTTCAAAACCCCTATGGACTAGCGGGGGGGACCCAGTACTTC
TRBV20-1,many,TRBJ1-1,.,CSAPKGDTEAFF,TGCAGTGCACCCAAAGGGGACACTGAAGCTTTCTTT
TRBV20-1,many,TRBJ1-5,.,CSALRAGSGWKDQPQHF,TGCAGTGCGCTACGGGCTGGGTCCGGGTGGAAGGATCAGCCCCAGCATTTT